One sample yielded the 24 T cell receptor beta chains listed below, sequenced in a study of cytomegalovirus exposure and HLA in healthy donors. A multiplex PCR was run with 60 Vbeta primers and 13 Jbeta primers. Sequencing used immunoSEQ multiplex PCR; TCRdb keeps in-frame clones, though not all of them. This sample yields about 110,000 clones, of which roughly four fifths are seen a single time; roughly 6.5% belongs to the top ten. Sample: PBMCs. These receptors were collected from a woman between 50 and 59 years old in good health and CMV-seropositive.

The chain combines TRBV9 with TRBJ1-4; TRBD1 might be the D (5 bases). The ends were cut back, 0 bases at V and 6 bases at J, with 12 bases in the middle. This CDR3 has 15 residues. The germline CDR1 and CDR2 sequences are SGDLS and YYNGEE. The CDR3 protein is CASSVALGLDEKLFF. The CDR3 bases are TGTGCCAGCAGCGTAGCTTTGGGGCTAGATGAAAAACTGTTTTTT. Drawing the rest from reference TRBV9 and TRBJ1-4, the complete variable domain is DSGVTQTPKHLITATGQRVTLRCSPRSGDLSVYWYQQSLDQGLQFLIQYYNGEERAKGNILERFSAQQFPDLHSELNLSSLELGDSALYFCASSVALGLDEKLFFGSGTQLSVL.

The V call is TRBV27, the J call TRBJ2-5; the match to TRBD2 covers 9 bases. The ends lost 3 bases at V and 5 bases at J; junction bases unmatched: 13. Germline V lookup: CDR1 MNHEY, CDR2 SMNVEV (reference sequence). The CDR3 has 17 residues. The CDR3 region has the DNA TGTGCCAGCAGTTTCCACGGAGCGGGGGGCCTTCGGGAGACCCAGTACTTC. It yields the protein CASSFHGAGGLRETQYF.

This clone appeared a few times. The rearrangement uses TRBV4-1 and TRBJ1-1; 7 positions match TRBD1. Trimming cost V 0 bases and J 0 bases; bases outside gene matches: 1. The CDR3 is 15 residues long. Per germline, CDR1 MGHRA and CDR2 YSYEKL. CDR3 DNA: TGCGCCAGCAGCCAAGAGGACAGGATGAACACTGAAGCTTTCTTT. It codes for CASSQEDRMNTEAFF.

The rearrangement uses TRBV28 and TRBJ2-5; the match to TRBD1 covers 7 bases. V was clipped by 3 bases and J by 2 bases; unmatched bases: 21. From germline, CDR1 is MDHEN and CDR2 SYDVKM. The CDR3 extends over 20 amino acids. CDR3 DNA sequence: TGTGCCAGCAGTTTTGACCCCGGGGACAGCCCTTTGGCCATACAAGAGACCCAGTACTTC. Its translation: CASSFDPGDSPLAIQETQYF.

This chain uses TRBV7-2 with TRBJ1-2; D gene ambiguous. Germline V gene lookup returns CDR1 SGHTA and CDR2 FQGNSA. The CDR3 runs to 12 residues. V gave up 8 bases and J gave up 6 bases, with 13 bases separating them. CDR3 nucleotides: TGTGCCAGCGCCCCGGGGAGGAATGGCTACACCTTC. It specifies CASAPGRNGYTF.

CDR3 nucleotides: TGTGCCAGCAGTGAGATGGGACTACCGCGCGAGACCCAGTACTTC. Translated: CASSEMGLPRETQYF. This chain links TRBV7-9 with TRBJ2-5; 7 bases map to TRBD2. This CDR3 region has 15 residues. The germline V gene encodes CDR1 SEHNR and CDR2 FQNEAQ (reference sequence). Trimming removed 6 bases from V and 5 bases from J; junction bases left unmatched: 12. The variable domain in full, completed from reference TRBV7-9 and TRBJ2-5, reads DTGVSQNPRHKITKRGQNVTFRCDPISEHNRLYWYRQTLGQGPEFLTYFQNEAQLEKSRLLSDRFSAERPKGSFSTLEIQRTEQGDSAMYLCASSEMGLPRETQYFGPGTRLLVL.

The chain joins TRBV7-2 to TRBJ1-5; 7 bases agree with TRBD1. This CDR3 is built from 13 residues. The junction had 3 bases not matched to a gene; V was cut back by 5 bases and J by 5 bases. Germline CDR1 SGHTA, CDR2 FQGNSA. The CDR3 protein is CASSQDRDQPQHF. The CDR3 DNA follows: TGTGCCAGCAGCCAAGACAGGGATCAGCCCCAGCATTTT.

The chain links TRBV2 to TRBJ1-2; D is uncertain. Germline CDR1 SNHLY, CDR2 FYNNEI. V shed 6 bases and J shed 6 bases, with 14 bases lying between them. The CDR3 has 13 residues. The CDR3: CASRETPGDGYTF. The CDR3 DNA is TGTGCCAGCAGGGAGACCCCCGGGGATGGCTACACCTTC.

The chain carries TRBV2 and TRBJ2-1; 11 positions match TRBD2. The CDR3 loop spans 16 amino acids. V shed 4 bases, J shed 9 bases, and the junction held 11 bases outside the gene matches. Germline assignment: CDR1 SNHLY and CDR2 FYNNEI. CDR3 loop: CASSVGGSGGAVEQFF. The CDR3 DNA is TGTGCCAGCAGTGTCGGAGGTAGCGGGGGGGCGGTTGAGCAGTTCTTC.

This clone was seen just once. The gene calls are TRBV6-1 and TRBJ1-2; possible D gene TRBD1, 5 bases. V was pared by 5 bases and J by 2 bases, with 15 bases between. This CDR3 has 15 residues. CDR1 is MNHNS, CDR2 SASEGT, per germline. Here the CDR3 DNA reads TGTGCCAGCAGTTCGTCCAGGGCAGGGAACTATGGCTACACCTTC. Encoded protein: CASSSSRAGNYGYTF.

The chain links TRBV9 to TRBJ1-4; weak D call: TRBD1 (5 bases). Trimming removed 0 bases from V and 8 bases from J, with 14 bases in between. Germline lookup yields CDR1 SGDLS and CDR2 YYNGEE. CDR3 length: 15 residues. The CDR3 DNA is TGTGCCAGCAGCGTAGGCTTGTCAGGGCAGGAAAAACTGTTTTTT. This gives the protein CASSVGLSGQEKLFF.

The sample holds one count of this clone. The gene calls are TRBV7-8 and TRBJ1-5; D remains ambiguous. Germline CDR1 SGHVS, CDR2 FQNEAQ. Between the trimmed V and J ends, which lost 2 bases and 2 bases, there was a span of 10 bases. This CDR3 is 15 amino acids long. The CDR3 loop is CASSLTRGGNQPQHF. The CDR3 coding sequence is TGTGCCAGCAGCTTAACGAGAGGTGGCAATCAGCCCCAGCATTTT.

J is TRBJ2-7 and V is TRBV6-1, with D unresolved. The CDR3 has 14 amino acids. Trimming shortened V by 8 bases and J by 6 bases, and 20 bases separated the two germline ends. From germline, CDR1 is MNHNS and CDR2 SASEGT. As DNA, the CDR3 is TGTGCCAGCCAAGCCGGGTCCCTCCTGAGCGAGCAGTACTTC. Protein: CASQAGSLLSEQYF.

The genes are TRBV11-1 and TRBJ1-1; TRBD1 matches 8 bases. This CDR3 has 14 residues. Losses at the gene ends were 5 bases for V and 3 bases for J; bases not matched to a gene: 5. CDR1 is SGHAT, CDR2 FQDESV, per germline (reference sequence). The CDR3 region is CASSLRQGYTEAFF. The CDR3 bases are TGTGCCAGCAGCCTCCGACAGGGGTACACTGAAGCTTTCTTT.

V and J are TRBV10-3 and TRBJ1-6, with a tentative D call TRBD1 (5 bases). CDR1 ENHRY and CDR2 SYGVKD come from the germline V gene. This CDR3 spans 14 amino acids. V was shortened by 4 bases and J by 6 bases, with 10 bases between the two germline ends. The CDR3 reads CAISVEQGNSPLHF. CDR3 in DNA: TGTGCCATCAGTGTCGAGCAGGGTAATTCACCCCTCCACTTT.

The chain's CDR3 is CASSPGTDYGYTF. In nucleotides, the CDR3 is TGTGCCAGCAGCCCCGGGACAGACTATGGCTACACCTTC. The chain links TRBV28 to TRBJ1-2; 7 bases are a match to TRBD1. Trimming removed 6 bases from V and 3 bases from J; junction bases left unmatched: 4. The CDR3 covers 13 residues. The germline gives CDR1 MDHEN, CDR2 SYDVKM.

The J gene is TRBJ2-3, the V gene TRBV6-5, with D tentatively TRBD1 (7 bases). The germline V gene has CDR1 MNHEY and CDR2 SVGAGI. The CDR3 has 14 residues. The ends were cut back, 6 bases at V and 14 bases at J, with 24 bases in the middle. The CDR3 spells CASRPQGGLVIRYF. In DNA, the CDR3 is TGTGCCAGCAGACCTCAGGGGGGTCTAGTAATACGGTATTTT.

The chain is built from TRBV5-1 and TRBJ2-7; D unresolved. Germline CDR1 SGHRS, CDR2 YFSETQ. CDR3 size: 15 residues. The V gene lost 2 bases and the J gene lost 4 bases, with 16 bases spanning the gap. CDR3 residues: CASSFGGKVPYEQYF. The CDR3 region has the DNA TGCGCCAGCAGCTTCGGCGGCAAAGTCCCTTACGAGCAGTACTTC.

This chain links TRBV11-3 with TRBJ2-7; D is unclear. Deletions cut 4 bases from V and 3 bases from J, with 13 bases between. CDR1 SGHNT and CDR2 YENEEA come from the germline V gene. The CDR3 spans 14 residues. CDR3 in DNA: TGTGCCAGCAGCTCTAGTCCCGCCGACTACGAGCAGTACTTC. This gives the protein CASSSSPADYEQYF.

This clone came up once. The chain combines TRBV19 with TRBJ1-4, with TRBD1 identical over 10 bases. The germline gives CDR1 LNHDA, CDR2 SQIVND (reference sequence). The CDR3 length is 14 residues. Unmatched junction bases numbered 4, after V lost 7 bases and J lost 5 bases. The CDR3 loop is CASNRGQGNEKLFF. DNA for the CDR3: TGTGCCAGTAACCGGGGACAGGGGAATGAAAAACTGTTTTTT.

As DNA, the CDR3 is TGTGCCAGCAGCCCAATCGGGGCCCAGGGGGAGACCCAGTACTTC. Its translation: CASSPIGAQGETQYF. The rearrangement links TRBV28 to TRBJ2-5, with D perhaps matching TRBD1 (6 bases). Between the trimmed V and J ends, which lost 6 bases and 5 bases, there was a span of 19 bases. CDR3 length: 15 amino acids. The germline CDR1 and CDR2 sequences are MDHEN and SYDVKM.

The genes are TRBV5-4 and TRBJ2-3; maybe TRBD1 (6 bases). Germline V lookup: CDR1 SGHNT, CDR2 YYREEE (reference sequence). Deletions cut 4 bases from V and 1 base from J, with 16 bases between. CDR3 length equals 16 residues. The CDR3 protein is CASSLGEGVGTDTQYF. The CDR3 DNA is TGTGCCAGCAGCCTTGGAGAGGGGGTGGGCACAGATACGCAGTATTTT.

The rearrangement joins TRBV7-2 to TRBJ1-2; D is ambiguous. Trimming cost V 2 bases and J 6 bases, with 13 bases left between them. Germline V gene sequence: CDR1 SGHTA, CDR2 FQGNSA. The CDR3 has 14 residues. CDR3 DNA sequence: TGTGCCAGCAGCTTAACCAATTCGGCGGATGGCTACACCTTC. Translation: CASSLTNSADGYTF.

V and J are TRBV7-2 and TRBJ2-1; TRBD2 aligns across 10 bases. V was clipped by 7 bases and J by 5 bases; unmatched bases: 11. This CDR3 contains 16 residues. The V gene's germline CDR1 is SGHTA and CDR2 FQGNSA. In DNA form, the CDR3 reads TGTGCCAGCACCCTAAGGGGGACTAGCGCAAACAATGAGCAGTTCTTC. It encodes CASTLRGTSANNEQFF.